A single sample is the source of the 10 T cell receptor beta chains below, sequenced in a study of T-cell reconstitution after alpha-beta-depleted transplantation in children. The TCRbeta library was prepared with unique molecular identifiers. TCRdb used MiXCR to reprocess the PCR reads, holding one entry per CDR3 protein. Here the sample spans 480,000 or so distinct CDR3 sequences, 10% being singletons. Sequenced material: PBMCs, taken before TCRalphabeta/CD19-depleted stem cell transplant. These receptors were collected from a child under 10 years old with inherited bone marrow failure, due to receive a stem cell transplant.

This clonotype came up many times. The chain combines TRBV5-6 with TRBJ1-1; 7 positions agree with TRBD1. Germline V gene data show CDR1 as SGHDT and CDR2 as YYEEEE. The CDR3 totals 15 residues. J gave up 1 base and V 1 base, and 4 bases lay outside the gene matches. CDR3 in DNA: TGTGCCAGCAGCTTGTGGGGACAGCCGAACACTGAAGCTTTCTTT. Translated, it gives CASSLWGQPNTEAFF.

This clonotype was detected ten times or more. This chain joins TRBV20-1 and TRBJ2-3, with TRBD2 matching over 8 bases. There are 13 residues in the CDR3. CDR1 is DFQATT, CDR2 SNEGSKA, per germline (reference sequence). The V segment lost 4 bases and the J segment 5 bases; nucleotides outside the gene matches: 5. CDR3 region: CSAILAGIDTQYF. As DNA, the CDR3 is TGCAGTGCTATTTTAGCGGGAATAGATACGCAGTATTTT.

The CDR3, as DNA: TGCGCCAGCAGCCAAGAATTAGGTATTGGCACTGAAGCTTTCTTT. Protein product: CASSQELGIGTEAFF. The V gene is TRBV4-3, the J gene TRBJ1-1; D gene unclear. CDR1 is LGHNA and CDR2 is YSLEER in the germline V gene. Trimming removed 0 bases at V and 4 bases at J, with 12 bases between. This CDR3 contains 15 residues.

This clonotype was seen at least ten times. The CDR3 protein is CSVGLAVTEQFF. In nucleotides, the CDR3 is TGCAGCGTGGGACTAGCGGTTACGGAGCAGTTCTTC. The V call is TRBV29-1, the J call TRBJ2-1, with 11 bases identical to TRBD2. The CDR3 consists of 12 residues. Trimming took 6 bases from V and 10 from J; bases not matched to a gene: 5. Looked up from germline, CDR1 is SQVTM and CDR2 is ANQGSEA.

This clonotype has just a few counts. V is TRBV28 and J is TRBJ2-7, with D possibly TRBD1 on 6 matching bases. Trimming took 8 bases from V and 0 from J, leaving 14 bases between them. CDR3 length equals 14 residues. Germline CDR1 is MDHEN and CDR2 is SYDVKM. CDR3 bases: TGTGCCAGCGTCTCCGGGACACGCTCCTACGAGCAGTACTTC. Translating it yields CASVSGTRSYEQYF.

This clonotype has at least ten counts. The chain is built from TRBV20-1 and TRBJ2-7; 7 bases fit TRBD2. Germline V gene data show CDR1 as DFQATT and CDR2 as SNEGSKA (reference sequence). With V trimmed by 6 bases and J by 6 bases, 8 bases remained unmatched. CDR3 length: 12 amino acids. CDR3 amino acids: CSAPKWGGEQYF. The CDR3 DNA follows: TGCAGTGCGCCGAAGTGGGGGGGCGAGCAGTACTTC.

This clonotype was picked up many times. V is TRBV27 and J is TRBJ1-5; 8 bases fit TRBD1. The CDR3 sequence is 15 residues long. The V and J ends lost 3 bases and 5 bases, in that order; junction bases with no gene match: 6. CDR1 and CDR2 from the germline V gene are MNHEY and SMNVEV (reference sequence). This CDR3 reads CASSLTGVDYQPQHF. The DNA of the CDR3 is TGTGCCAGCAGTTTGACAGGGGTCGATTATCAGCCCCAGCATTTT.

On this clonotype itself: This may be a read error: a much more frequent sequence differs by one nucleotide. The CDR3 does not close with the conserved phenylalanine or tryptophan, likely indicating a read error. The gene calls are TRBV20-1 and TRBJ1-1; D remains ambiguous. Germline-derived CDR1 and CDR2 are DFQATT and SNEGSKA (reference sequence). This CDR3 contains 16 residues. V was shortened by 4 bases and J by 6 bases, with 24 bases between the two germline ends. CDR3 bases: TGCAGTGCTAACAACTACCAGGACCTGGTGATCCCTGAAGCTTTCTTA. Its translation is CSANNYQDLVIPEAFL.

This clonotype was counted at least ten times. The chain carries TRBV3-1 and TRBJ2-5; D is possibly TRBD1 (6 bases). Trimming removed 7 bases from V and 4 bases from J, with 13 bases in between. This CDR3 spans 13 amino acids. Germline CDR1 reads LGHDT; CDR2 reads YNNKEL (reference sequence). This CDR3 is CASTSLGAETQYF. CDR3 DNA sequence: TGTGCCAGCACCTCTTTGGGGGCAGAGACCCAGTACTTC.

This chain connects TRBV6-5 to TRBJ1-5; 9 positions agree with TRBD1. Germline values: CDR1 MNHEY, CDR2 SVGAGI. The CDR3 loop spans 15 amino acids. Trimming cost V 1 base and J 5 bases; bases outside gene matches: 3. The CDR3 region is CASSYYRTGDQPQHF. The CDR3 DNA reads TGTGCCAGCAGTTACTATCGGACAGGGGATCAGCCCCAGCATTTT.